Listed here are 12 T cell receptor beta chains from one sample, sequenced in a study of blood T cell repertoires in COVID-19. TCRdb's table, derived via immunoSEQ multiplex PCR, lists solely in-frame clones and lacks some. The sample holds 200,000 to 300,000 clones, approximately 89% seen once. The sample taken for sequencing was PBMCs or T cells enriched from blood (not recorded which). These receptor sequences come from a woman aged 40 to 50 with acute COVID-19.

The chain links TRBV10-1 to TRBJ1-1, with D unresolved. V was shortened by 6 bases and J by 0 bases, with 8 bases between the two germline ends. The CDR3 spans 13 residues. Germline loops: CDR1 WNHNN, CDR2 SYGVQD (reference sequence). CDR3 in DNA: TGCGCCAGCAGAGACGGGATGAACACTGAAGCTTTCTTT. Its protein is CASRDGMNTEAFF.

The rearrangement uses TRBV27 and TRBJ1-5, with D possibly being TRBD1 (6 bases). This CDR3 comprises 17 residues. Trimming took off 5 bases at V and 4 bases at J, with 21 bases between the two ends. Germline loops: CDR1 MNHEY, CDR2 SMNVEV (reference sequence). The CDR3 here is CASSHHPGTRPNQPQHF. For the CDR3, the DNA is TGTGCCAGCAGTCACCACCCCGGGACAAGACCTAATCAGCCCCAGCATTTT.

The gene calls are TRBV28 and TRBJ2-7, with TRBD1 matching 10 bases. This CDR3 region has 15 residues. CDR1 MDHEN and CDR2 SYDVKM come from the germline V gene. V lost 6 bases and J lost 2; bases outside the gene matches: 7. The CDR3 sequence: CASRDWTGGTYEQYF. In nucleotides, the CDR3 is TGTGCCAGCAGGGATTGGACAGGGGGAACCTACGAGCAGTACTTC. Drawing the rest from reference TRBV28 and TRBJ2-7, the complete variable domain is DVKVTQSSRYLVKRTGEKVFLECVQDMDHENMFWYRQDPGLGLRLIYFSYDVKMKEKGDIPEGYSVSREKKERFSLILESASTNQTSMYLCASRDWTGGTYEQYFGPGTRLTVT.

The rearrangement links TRBV9 to TRBJ1-5; TRBD1 is a possible D gene (6 bases). The germline V gene encodes CDR1 SGDLS and CDR2 YYNGEE. V gave up 0 bases and J gave up 8 bases, with 12 bases separating them. This CDR3 contains 14 residues. CDR3: CASSVGAGGEPQHF. Written as DNA, the CDR3 is TGTGCCAGCAGCGTAGGTGCGGGGGGCGAGCCCCAGCATTTT.

The rearrangement uses TRBV5-1 and TRBJ1-1, with D unresolved. The CDR3 is 13 amino acids. The V end was cut by 3 bases, the J end by 3 bases, with 9 bases between. Germline CDR1 SGHRS, CDR2 YFSETQ. The DNA of the CDR3 is TGCGCCAGCAGCTCGGCGGGTTACACTGAAGCTTTCTTT. This codes for CASSSAGYTEAFF.

This clone was observed a handful of times. V and J are TRBV5-1 and TRBJ2-2; maybe TRBD2 (6 bases). The CDR3 consists of 15 residues. Germline V gene data show CDR1 as SGHRS and CDR2 as YFSETQ. Trimming shortened V by 5 bases and J by 0 bases, and 11 bases separated the two germline ends. CDR3 protein: CASSLPSANTGELFF. CDR3 DNA: TGCGCCAGCAGTCTGCCTAGCGCGAACACCGGGGAGCTGTTTTTT.

The chain combines TRBV15 with TRBJ2-5, with D possibly TRBD1 on 6 matching bases. V gave up 3 bases and J gave up 0 bases, with 14 bases separating them. Germline lookup yields CDR1 LNHNV and CDR2 YYDKDF (reference sequence). The CDR3 is 16 amino acids. This CDR3 reads CATSRDGQQHQETQYF. The DNA for the CDR3 is TGTGCCACCAGCAGGGATGGACAGCAGCACCAAGAGACCCAGTACTTC.

V and J are TRBV10-2 and TRBJ1-2, with 11 bases that match TRBD1. V was pared by 6 bases and J by 3 bases, with 9 bases of the junction left unmatched. Germline CDR1 WSHSY, CDR2 SAAADI. CDR3 length: 16 residues. This chain's CDR3 is CASSETGTGGYYGYTF. The CDR3 DNA reads TGCGCCAGCAGCGAAACCGGGACAGGGGGATACTATGGCTACACCTTC.

The chain employs TRBV9 and TRBJ2-7, with 9 bases matching TRBD2. Germline V CDR1 and CDR2: SGDLS, YYNGEE. The CDR3 contains 16 residues. The V gene end was trimmed by 4 bases and the J gene end by 0 bases; junction bases not matched to a gene: 8. DNA of the CDR3: TGTGCCAGCAGCCCTCGACTAGCGGAGAACTCCTACGAGCAGTACTTC. Translated: CASSPRLAENSYEQYF. The full variable domain, completed using reference TRBV9 and TRBJ2-7, is DSGVTQTPKHLITATGQRVTLRCSPRSGDLSVYWYQQSLDQGLQFLIQYYNGEERAKGNILERFSAQQFPDLHSELNLSSLELGDSALYFCASSPRLAENSYEQYFGPGTRLTVT.

The genes are TRBV15 and TRBJ1-4, with 9 bases aligning to TRBD1. CDR1 LNHNV and CDR2 YYDKDF come from the germline V gene (reference sequence). The CDR3 is made up of 16 amino acids. V gave up 7 bases and J gave up 6 bases; unmatched junction bases: 12. Here the CDR3 reads CATISIKTGGYEKLFF. CDR3 in DNA: TGTGCCACCATCTCGATTAAAACAGGGGGCTATGAAAAACTGTTTTTT.

The chain links TRBV7-2 to TRBJ2-7; 8 nucleotides match TRBD2. V lost 1 base, J lost 0 bases, and 5 bases stayed unmatched. Germline CDR1 reads SGHTA; CDR2 reads FQGNSA. The CDR3 is 16 amino acids. CDR3 sequence reads: CASSLDPTSASYEQYF. CDR3 nucleotides: TGTGCCAGCAGCTTAGATCCGACTAGCGCCTCCTACGAGCAGTACTTC.

This clone was picked up one time. The rearrangement joins TRBV19 to TRBJ1-2; 11 positions agree with TRBD1. CDR1 and CDR2 (germline): LNHDA, SQIVND (reference sequence). V lost 1 base and J lost 5; bases outside the gene matches: 3. This CDR3 has 15 residues. The CDR3 protein is CASSIGTGGGYGYTF. DNA for the CDR3: TGTGCCAGTAGTATAGGGACAGGGGGCGGTTATGGCTACACCTTC.